This TCR beta chain originates from a study of blood T cell repertoires in COVID-19. For the study at large: Samples came from the United States, Italy and Spain, spanning acute and convalescent COVID-19.

The method was immunoSEQ multiplex PCR; TCRdb's version includes in-frame clones alone and lacks a portion of them. Of 350,000 to 450,000 clones listed, 85% are singletons. Source material: peripheral blood. This TCR was recovered from a woman younger than 30 with acute or convalescent COVID-19.

CDR3 coding DNA: TGTGCCAGCAGTACTGAACAGGGTACCGAGCAGTACTTC. As protein: CASSTEQGTEQYF. The chain recombines TRBV6-1 with TRBJ2-7, with D perhaps matching TRBD1 (6 bases). The CDR3 consists of 13 residues. The germline V gene has CDR1 MNHNS and CDR2 SASEGT. The V and J ends lost 5 bases and 6 bases respectively, with 14 bases between them.